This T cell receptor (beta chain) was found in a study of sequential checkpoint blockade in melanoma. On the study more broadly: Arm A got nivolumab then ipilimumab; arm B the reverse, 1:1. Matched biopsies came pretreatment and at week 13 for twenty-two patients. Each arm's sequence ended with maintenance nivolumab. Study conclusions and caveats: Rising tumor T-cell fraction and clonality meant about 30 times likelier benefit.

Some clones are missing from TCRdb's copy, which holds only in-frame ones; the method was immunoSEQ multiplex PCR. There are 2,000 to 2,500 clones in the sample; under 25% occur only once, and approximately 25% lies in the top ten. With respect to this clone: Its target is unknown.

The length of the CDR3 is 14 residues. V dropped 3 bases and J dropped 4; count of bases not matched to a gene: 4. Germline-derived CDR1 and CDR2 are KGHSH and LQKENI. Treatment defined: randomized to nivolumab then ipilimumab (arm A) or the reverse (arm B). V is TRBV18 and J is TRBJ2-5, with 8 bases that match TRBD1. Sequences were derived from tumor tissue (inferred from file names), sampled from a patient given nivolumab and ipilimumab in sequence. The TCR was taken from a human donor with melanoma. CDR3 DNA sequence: TGTGCCAGCTCACCCCAGGGGGCTTCAGAGACCCAGTACTTC. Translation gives CASSPQGASETQYF.